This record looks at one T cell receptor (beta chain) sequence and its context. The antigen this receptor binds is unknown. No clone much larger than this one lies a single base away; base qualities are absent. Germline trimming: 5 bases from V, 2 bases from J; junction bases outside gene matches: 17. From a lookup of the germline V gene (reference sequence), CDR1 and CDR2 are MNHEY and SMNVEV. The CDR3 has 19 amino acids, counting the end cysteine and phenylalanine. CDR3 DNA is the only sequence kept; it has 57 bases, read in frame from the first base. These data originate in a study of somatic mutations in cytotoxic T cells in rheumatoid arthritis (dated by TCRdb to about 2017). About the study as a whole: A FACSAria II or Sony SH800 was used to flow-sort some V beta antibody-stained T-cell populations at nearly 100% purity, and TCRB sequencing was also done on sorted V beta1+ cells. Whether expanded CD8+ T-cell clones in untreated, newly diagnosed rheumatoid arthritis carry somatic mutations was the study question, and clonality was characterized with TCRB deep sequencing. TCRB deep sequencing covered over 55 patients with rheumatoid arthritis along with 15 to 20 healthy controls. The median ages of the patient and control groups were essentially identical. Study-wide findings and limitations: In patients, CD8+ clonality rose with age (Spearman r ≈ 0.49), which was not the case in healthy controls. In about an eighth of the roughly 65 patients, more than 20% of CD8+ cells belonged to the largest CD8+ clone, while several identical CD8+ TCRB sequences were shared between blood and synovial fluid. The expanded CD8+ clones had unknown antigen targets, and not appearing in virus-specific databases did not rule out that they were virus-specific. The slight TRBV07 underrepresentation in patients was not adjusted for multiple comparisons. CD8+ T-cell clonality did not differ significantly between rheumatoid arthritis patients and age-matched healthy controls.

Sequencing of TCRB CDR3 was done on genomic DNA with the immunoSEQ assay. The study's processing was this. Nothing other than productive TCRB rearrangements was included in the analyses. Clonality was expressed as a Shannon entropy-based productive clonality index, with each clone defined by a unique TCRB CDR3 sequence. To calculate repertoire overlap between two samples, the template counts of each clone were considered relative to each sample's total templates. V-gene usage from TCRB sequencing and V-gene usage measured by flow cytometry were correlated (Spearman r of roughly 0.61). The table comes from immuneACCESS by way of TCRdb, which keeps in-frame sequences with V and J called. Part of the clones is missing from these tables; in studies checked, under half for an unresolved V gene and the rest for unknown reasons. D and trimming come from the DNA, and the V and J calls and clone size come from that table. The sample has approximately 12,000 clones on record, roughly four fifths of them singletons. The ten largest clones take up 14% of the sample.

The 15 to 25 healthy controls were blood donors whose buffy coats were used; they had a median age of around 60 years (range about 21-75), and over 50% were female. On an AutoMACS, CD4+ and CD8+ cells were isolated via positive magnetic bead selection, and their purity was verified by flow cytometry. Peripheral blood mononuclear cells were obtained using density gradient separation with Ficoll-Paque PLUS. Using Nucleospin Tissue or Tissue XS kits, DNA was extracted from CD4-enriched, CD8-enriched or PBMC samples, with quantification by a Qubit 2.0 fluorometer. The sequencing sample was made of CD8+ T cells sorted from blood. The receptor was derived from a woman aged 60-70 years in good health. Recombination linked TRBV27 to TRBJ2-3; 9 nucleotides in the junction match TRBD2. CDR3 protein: CASSPLGAAGGPVTDTQYF. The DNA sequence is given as TGTGCCAGCAGTCCCCTAGGGGCCGCGGGGGGGCCAGTCACAGATACGCAGTATTTT.